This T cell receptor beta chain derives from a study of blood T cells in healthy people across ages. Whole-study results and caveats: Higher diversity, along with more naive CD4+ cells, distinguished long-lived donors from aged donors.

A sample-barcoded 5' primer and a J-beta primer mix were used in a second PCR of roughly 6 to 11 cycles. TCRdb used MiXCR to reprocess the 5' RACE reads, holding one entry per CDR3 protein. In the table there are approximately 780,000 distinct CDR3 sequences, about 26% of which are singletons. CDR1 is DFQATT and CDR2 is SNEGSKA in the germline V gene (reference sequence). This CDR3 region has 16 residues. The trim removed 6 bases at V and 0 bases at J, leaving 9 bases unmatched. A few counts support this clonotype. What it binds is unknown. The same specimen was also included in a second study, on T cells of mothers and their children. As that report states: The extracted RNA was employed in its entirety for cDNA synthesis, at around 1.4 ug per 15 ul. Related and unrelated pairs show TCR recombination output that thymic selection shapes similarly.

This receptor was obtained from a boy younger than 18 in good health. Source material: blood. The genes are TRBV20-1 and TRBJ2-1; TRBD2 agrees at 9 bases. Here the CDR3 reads CSAQGLAIISYNEQFF. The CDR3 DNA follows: TGCAGTGCCCAGGGACTAGCTATCATCTCCTACAATGAGCAGTTCTTC.